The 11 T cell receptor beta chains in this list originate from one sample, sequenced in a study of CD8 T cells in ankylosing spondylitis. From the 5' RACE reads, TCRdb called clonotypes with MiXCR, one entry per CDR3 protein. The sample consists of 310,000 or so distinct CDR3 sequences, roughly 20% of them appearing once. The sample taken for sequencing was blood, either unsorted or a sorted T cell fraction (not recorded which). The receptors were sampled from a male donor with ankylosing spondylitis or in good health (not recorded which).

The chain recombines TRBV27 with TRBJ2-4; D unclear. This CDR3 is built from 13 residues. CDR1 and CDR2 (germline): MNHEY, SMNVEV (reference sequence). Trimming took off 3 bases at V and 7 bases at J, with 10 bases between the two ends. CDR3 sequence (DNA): TGTGCCAGCAGTTTGGAACCCGGGAACATTCAGTACTTC. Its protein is CASSLEPGNIQYF.

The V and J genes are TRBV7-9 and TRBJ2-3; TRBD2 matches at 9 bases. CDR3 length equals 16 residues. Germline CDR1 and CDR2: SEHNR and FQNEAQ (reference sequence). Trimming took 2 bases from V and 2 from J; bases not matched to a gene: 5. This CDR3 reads CASSLTTSGHTDTQYF. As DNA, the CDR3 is TGTGCCAGCAGCTTAACGACTAGCGGACACACAGATACGCAGTATTTT.

CDR3 in DNA: TGTGCCAGCAGTTTAGGTACAGAATGGCTTTTCTTT. Translating gives CASSLGTEWLFF. The chain carries TRBV12-3 or TRBV12-4 and TRBJ1-1; no reliable D call. V was cut by 1 base and J by 13 bases, with 13 bases left in between. CDR3 length: 12 residues.

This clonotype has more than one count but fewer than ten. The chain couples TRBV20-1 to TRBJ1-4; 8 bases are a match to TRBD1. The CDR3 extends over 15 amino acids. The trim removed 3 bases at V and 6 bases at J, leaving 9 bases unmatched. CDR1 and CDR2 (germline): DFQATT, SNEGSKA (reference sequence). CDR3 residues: CSASHTGGGYEKLFF. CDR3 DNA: TGCAGTGCTAGTCACACAGGGGGAGGATATGAAAAACTGTTTTTT.

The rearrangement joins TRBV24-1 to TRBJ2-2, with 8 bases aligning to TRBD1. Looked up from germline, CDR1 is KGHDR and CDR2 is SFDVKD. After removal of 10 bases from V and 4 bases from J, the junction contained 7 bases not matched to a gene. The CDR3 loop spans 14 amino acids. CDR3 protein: CATLRGQGTGELFF. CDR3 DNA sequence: TGTGCCACGCTCAGGGGGCAGGGCACCGGGGAGCTGTTTTTT.

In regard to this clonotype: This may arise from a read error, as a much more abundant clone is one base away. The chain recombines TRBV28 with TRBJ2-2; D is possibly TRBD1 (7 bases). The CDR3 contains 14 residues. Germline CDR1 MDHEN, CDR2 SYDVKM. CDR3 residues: CASSSTGNTGGLFF. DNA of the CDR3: TGTGCCAGCAGTTCGACAGGGAACACCGGGGGGCTGTTTTTT.

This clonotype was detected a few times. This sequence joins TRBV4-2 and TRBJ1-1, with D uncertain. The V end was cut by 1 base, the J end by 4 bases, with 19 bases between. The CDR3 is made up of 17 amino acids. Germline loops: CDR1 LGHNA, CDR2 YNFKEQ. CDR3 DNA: TGTGCCAGCAGCCAAGGAGGCGGGGTACGGACCGGCACTGAAGCTTTCTTT. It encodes CASSQGGGVRTGTEAFF.

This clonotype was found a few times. The DNA of the CDR3 is TGTGCCAGCAGGGAGCTTTTGAATAGCAATCAGCCCCAGCATTTT. It is translated as CASRELLNSNQPQHF. V gene TRBV5-5 combines with J gene TRBJ1-5, with D unclear. V was clipped by 5 bases and J by 0 bases, with 12 bases between them. The CDR3 totals 15 residues. Germline V CDR1 and CDR2: SGHKS, YYEKEE (reference sequence).

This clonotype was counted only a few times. The CDR3 DNA follows: TGTGCCAGCAGCCACAAAGTCAGGGGTGCTGAAGCTTTCTTT. This translates into CASSHKVRGAEAFF. This chain joins TRBV14 and TRBJ1-1; D might be TRBD1 (6 bases). The CDR3 totals 14 residues. Trimming cost V 3 bases and J 6 bases, with 14 bases left between them. From germline, CDR1 is SGHDN and CDR2 FVKESK. Supplemented by reference TRBV14 and TRBJ1-1, the full variable domain reads EAGVTQFPSHSVIEKGQTVTLRCDPISGHDNLYWYRRVMGKEIKFLLHFVKESKQDESGMPNNRFLAERTGGTYSTLKVQPAELEDSGVYFCASSHKVRGAEAFFGQGTRLTVV.

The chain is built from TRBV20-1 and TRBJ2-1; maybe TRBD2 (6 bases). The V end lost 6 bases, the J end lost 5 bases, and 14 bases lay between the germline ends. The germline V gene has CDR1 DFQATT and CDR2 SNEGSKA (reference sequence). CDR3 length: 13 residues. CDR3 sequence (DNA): TGCAGTGCCCATTGGGGGGTCAACAATGAGCAGTTCTTC. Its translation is CSAHWGVNNEQFF.

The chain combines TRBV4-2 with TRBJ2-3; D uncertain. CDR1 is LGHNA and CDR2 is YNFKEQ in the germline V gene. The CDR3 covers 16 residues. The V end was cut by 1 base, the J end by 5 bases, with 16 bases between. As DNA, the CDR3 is TGTGCCAGCAGCCAAGCAAGTTCGGTATCTTTAGATACGCAGTATTTT. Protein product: CASSQASSVSLDTQYF.